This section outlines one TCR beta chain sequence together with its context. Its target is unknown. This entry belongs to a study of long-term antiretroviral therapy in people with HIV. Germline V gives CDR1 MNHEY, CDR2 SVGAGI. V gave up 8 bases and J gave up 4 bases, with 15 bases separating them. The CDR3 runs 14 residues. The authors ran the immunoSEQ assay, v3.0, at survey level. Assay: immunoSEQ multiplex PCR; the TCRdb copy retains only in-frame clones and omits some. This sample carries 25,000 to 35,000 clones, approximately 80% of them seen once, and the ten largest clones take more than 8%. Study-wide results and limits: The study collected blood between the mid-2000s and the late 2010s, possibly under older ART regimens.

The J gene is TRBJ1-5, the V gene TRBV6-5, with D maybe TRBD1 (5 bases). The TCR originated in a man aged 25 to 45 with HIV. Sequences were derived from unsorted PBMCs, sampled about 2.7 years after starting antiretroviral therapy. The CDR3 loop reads CASRGSIGNQPQHF. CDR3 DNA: TGTGCCAGCCGGGGCTCTATAGGAAATCAGCCCCAGCATTTT.